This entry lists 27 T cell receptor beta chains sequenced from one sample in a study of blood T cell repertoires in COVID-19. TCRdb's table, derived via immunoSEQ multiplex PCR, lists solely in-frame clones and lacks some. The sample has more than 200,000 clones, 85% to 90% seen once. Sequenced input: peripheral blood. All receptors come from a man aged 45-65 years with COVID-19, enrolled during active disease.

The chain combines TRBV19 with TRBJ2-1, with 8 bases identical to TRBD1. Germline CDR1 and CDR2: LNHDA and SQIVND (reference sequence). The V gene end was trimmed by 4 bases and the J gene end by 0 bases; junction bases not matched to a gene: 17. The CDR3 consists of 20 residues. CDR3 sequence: CASSRPRQGRGVGSYNEQFF. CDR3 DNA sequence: TGTGCCAGTAGTAGACCAAGACAGGGGAGAGGGGTTGGCTCCTACAATGAGCAGTTCTTC.

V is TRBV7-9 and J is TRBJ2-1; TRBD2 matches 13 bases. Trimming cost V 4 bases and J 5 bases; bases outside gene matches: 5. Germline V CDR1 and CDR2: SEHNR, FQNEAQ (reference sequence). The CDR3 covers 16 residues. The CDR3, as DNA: TGTGCCAGCAGCTCCCTAGGGACTAGCGGGGACAATGAGCAGTTCTTC. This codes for CASSSLGTSGDNEQFF.

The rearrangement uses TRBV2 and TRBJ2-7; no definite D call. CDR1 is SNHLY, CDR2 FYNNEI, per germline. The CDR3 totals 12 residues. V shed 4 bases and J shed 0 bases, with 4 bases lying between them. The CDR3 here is CASSGSSYEQYF. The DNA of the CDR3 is TGTGCCAGCAGTGGGAGCTCCTACGAGCAGTACTTC.

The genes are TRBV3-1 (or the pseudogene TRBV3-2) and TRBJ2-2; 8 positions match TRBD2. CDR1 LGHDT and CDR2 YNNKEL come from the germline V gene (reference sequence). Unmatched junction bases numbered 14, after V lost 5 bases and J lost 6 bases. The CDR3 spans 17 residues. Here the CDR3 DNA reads TGTGCCAGCAGCAAGGGCAAGGGACTAGGTTTCTCCGGGGAGCTGTTTTTT. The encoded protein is CASSKGKGLGFSGELFF.

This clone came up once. CDR3 in amino acids: CASSQDNKGTGSQPQHF. The CDR3 DNA sequence: TGCGCCAGCAGCCAAGATAATAAGGGGACAGGGTCCCAGCCCCAGCATTTT. The chain carries TRBV4-1 and TRBJ1-5; 9 bases fit TRBD1. The CDR3 length is 17 residues. V gave up 0 bases and J gave up 7 bases; unmatched junction bases: 10. Germline CDR1 and CDR2: MGHRA and YSYEKL.

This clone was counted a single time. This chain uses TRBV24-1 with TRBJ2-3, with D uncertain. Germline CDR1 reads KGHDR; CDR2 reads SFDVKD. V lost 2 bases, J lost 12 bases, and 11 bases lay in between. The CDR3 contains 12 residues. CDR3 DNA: TGTGCCACCAGTGATTCGAGTTACCGTCAGTATTTT. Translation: CATSDSSYRQYF.

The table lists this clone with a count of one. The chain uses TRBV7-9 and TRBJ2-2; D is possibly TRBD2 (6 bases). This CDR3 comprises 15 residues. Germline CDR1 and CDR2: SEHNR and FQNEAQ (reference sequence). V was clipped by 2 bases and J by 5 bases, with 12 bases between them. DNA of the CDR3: TGTGCCAGCAGCTTATGGGGGGATAGGACCGGGGAGCTGTTTTTT. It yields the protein CASSLWGDRTGELFF.

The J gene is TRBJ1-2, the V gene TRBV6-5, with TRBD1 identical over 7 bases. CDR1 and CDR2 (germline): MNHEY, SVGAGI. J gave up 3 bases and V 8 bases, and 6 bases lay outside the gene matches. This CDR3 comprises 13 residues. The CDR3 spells CASGKGQYYGYTF. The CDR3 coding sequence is TGTGCCAGCGGGAAGGGACAGTACTATGGCTACACCTTC.

CDR3 loop: CASSTGQEDEKLFF. In DNA form, the CDR3 reads TGTGCCAGCTCCACGGGCCAGGAGGATGAAAAACTGTTTTTT. J is TRBJ1-4 and V is TRBV28; D not certain. V was pared by 8 bases and J by 6 bases, with 16 bases between. Germline V gene lookup returns CDR1 MDHEN and CDR2 SYDVKM. The CDR3 is made up of 14 amino acids.

CDR3 amino acids: CASSKGQFVNEQFF. CDR3 nucleotide sequence: TGTGCCAGTAGCAAGGGACAGTTCGTCAATGAGCAGTTCTTC. The V and J genes are TRBV19 and TRBJ2-1; 7 positions agree with TRBD1. This CDR3 region has 14 residues. The germline V gene encodes CDR1 LNHDA and CDR2 SQIVND (reference sequence). Trimming took 6 bases from V and 6 from J; bases not matched to a gene: 8.

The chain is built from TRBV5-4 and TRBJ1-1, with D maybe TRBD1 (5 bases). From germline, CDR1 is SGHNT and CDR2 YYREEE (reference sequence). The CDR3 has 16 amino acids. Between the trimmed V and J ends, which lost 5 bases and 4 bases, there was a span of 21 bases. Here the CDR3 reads CASSPQGQVKGTEAFF. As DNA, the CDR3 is TGTGCCAGCAGTCCCCAGGGTCAGGTGAAGGGCACTGAAGCTTTCTTT.

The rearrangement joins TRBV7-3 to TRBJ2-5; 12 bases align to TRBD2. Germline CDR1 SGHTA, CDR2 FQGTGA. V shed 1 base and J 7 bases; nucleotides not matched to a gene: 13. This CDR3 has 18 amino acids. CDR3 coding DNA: TGTGCCAGCAGCTTAAATGGGCCGGGACTAGCGGGCCGGGGGACCCAGTACTTC. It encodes CASSLNGPGLAGRGTQYF.

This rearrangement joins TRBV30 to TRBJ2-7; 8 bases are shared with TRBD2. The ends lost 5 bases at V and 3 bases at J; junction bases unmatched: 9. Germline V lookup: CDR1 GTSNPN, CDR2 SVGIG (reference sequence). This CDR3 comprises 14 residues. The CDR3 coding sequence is TGTGCCTGGGGGGGTCTAGCGGGTTACTACGAGCAGTACTTC. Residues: CAWGGLAGYYEQYF.

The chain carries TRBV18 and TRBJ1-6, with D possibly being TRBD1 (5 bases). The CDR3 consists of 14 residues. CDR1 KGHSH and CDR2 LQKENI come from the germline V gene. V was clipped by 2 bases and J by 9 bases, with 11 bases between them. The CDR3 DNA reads TGTGCCAGCTCACCAGCGGGGGTGGCTTCACCCCTCCACTTT. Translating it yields CASSPAGVASPLHF.

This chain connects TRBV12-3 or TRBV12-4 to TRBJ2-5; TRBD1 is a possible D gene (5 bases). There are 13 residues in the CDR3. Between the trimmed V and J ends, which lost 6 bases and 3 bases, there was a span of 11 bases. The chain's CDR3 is CASRPGLEETQYF. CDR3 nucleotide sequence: TGTGCCAGCAGGCCAGGGCTGGAAGAGACCCAGTACTTC.

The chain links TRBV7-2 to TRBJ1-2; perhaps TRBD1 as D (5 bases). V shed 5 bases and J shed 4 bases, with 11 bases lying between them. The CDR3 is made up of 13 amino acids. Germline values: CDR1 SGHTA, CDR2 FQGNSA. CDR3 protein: CASSRPQGYGYTF. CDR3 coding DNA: TGTGCCAGCAGCCGGCCCCAGGGCTATGGCTACACCTTC.

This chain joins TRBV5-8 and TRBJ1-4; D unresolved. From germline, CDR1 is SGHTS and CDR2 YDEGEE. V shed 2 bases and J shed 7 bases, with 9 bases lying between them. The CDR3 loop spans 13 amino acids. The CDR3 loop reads CASSFYRGEKLFF. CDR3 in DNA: TGTGCCAGCAGCTTCTACCGGGGTGAAAAACTGTTTTTT.

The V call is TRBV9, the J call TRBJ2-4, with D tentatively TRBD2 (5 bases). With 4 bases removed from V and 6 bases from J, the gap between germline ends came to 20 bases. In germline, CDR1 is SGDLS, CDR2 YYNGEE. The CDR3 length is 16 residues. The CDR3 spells CASSPTDLVVGNIQYF. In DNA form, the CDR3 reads TGTGCCAGCAGCCCCACGGACTTGGTTGTGGGAAACATTCAGTACTTC.

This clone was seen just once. CDR3 nucleotides: TGTGCCAGCAGCTCCACCAGACAGGGGTTTCCCCAAGCTTTCTTT. This gives the protein CASSSTRQGFPQAFF. The chain uses TRBV7-9 and TRBJ1-1, with 8 bases fitting TRBD1. Trimming cost V 4 bases and J 9 bases; bases outside gene matches: 13. Per germline, CDR1 SEHNR and CDR2 FQNEAQ (reference sequence). There are 15 residues in the CDR3.

DNA of the CDR3: TGTGCCAGCAGCTTAGAGCGGGGACCCTACGAGCAGTACTTC. The encoded protein is CASSLERGPYEQYF. The chain is built from TRBV7-2 and TRBJ2-7, with 7 bases matching TRBD2. CDR3 length: 14 residues. V was pared by 1 base and J by 2 bases, with 2 bases of the junction left unmatched. CDR1 and CDR2 from the germline V gene are SGHTA and FQGNSA.

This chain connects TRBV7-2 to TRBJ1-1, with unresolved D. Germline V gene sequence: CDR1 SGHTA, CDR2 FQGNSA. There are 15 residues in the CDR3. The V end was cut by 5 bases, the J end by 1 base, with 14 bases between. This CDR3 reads CASSQTRTGNTEAFF. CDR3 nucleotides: TGTGCCAGCAGCCAAACTCGGACTGGGAACACTGAAGCTTTCTTT.

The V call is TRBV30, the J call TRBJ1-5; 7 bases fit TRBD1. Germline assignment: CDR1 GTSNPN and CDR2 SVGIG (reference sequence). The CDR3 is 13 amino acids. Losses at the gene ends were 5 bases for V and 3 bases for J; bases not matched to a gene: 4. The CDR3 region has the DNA TGTGCCTGGGGGGACAGCCACAATCAGCCCCAGCATTTT. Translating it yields CAWGDSHNQPQHF.

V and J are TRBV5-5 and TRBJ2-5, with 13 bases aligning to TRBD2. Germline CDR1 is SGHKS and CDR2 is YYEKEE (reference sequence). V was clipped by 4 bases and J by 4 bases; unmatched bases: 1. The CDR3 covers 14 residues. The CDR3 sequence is CASSGLAGVETQYF. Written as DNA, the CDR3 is TGTGCCAGCAGCGGACTAGCGGGAGTAGAGACCCAGTACTTC.

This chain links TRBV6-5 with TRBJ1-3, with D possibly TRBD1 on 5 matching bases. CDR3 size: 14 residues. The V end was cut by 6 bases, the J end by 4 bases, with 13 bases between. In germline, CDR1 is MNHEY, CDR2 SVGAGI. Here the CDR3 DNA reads TGTGCCAGCAGAAAAGGGGTGGGAGGAAACACCATATATTTT. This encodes CASRKGVGGNTIYF.

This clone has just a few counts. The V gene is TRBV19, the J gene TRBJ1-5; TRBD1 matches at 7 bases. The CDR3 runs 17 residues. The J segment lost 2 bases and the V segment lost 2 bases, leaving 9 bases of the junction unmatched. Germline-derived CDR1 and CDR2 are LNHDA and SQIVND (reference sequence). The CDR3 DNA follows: TGTGCCAGTAGTATAAGACAGGGATTCGGGGGCAATCAGCCCCAGCATTTT. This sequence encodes CASSIRQGFGGNQPQHF.

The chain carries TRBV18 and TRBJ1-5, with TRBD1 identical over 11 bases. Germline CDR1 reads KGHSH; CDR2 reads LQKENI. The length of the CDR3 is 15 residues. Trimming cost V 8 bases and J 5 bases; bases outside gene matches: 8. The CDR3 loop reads CASSRDRGSDQPQHF. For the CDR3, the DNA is TGTGCCAGCAGCCGGGACAGGGGGTCCGATCAGCCCCAGCATTTT.

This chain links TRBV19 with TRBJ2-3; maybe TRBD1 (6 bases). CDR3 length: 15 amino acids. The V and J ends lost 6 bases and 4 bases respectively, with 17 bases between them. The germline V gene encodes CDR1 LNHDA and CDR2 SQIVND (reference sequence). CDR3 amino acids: CASSPSTGWADTQYF. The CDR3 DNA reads TGTGCCAGTAGCCCGTCAACAGGGTGGGCAGATACGCAGTATTTT.